This passage covers 21 T cell receptor beta chains from one sample sequenced in a study of tumor-infiltrating lymphocytes in primary liver carcinoma. It was unsorted whole blood that yielded blood RNA, and germline DNA was also extracted. cDNA specific to TCR beta was made from around 530 ng of total RNA, with a constant-region primer employed for priming. Slightly modified ARM-PCR, run as three nested multiplex PCR rounds, produced the TCR beta libraries. For roughly 10 cycles apiece, the opening two PCR rounds ran with TRBV1-TRBV30 forward primers and a C-beta reverse primer. TCRdb passed the multiplex PCR reads through MiXCR, listing each CDR3 protein once. The data show about 350,000 distinct CDR3 sequences, less than 70% seen once. Specimen: peripheral blood. The receptors stem from a man in his forties with primary liver carcinoma and hepatitis B virus infection.

The chain couples TRBV6-6 to TRBJ2-7, with 9 bases lining up with TRBD1. The CDR3 has 14 amino acids. V shed 0 bases and J 7 bases; nucleotides not matched to a gene: 4. The germline V gene encodes CDR1 MNHNY and CDR2 SVGAGI (reference sequence). The CDR3 nucleotides are TGTGCCAGCAGTTACTCGGACAGGGGTTGGGAGCAGTACTTC. It yields the protein CASSYSDRGWEQYF.

This clonotype turned up a few times. CDR3 residues: CASSKGLAGSYEQYF. The CDR3, as DNA: TGTGCCAGCAGCAAGGGCCTAGCGGGTTCCTACGAGCAGTACTTC. The chain has TRBV21-1 and TRBJ2-7; no DNA check was done on the table's D call, TRBD2. TRBV21-1 is assigned pseudogene status. This CDR3 is 15 amino acids long.

This clonotype came up many times. This chain joins TRBV5-5 and TRBJ2-3, with 7 bases that match TRBD1. Germline trimming cut 4 bases from V and 2 bases from J; bases unmatched to any gene: 7. The germline V gene has CDR1 SGHKS and CDR2 YYEKEE (reference sequence). The length of the CDR3 is 15 residues. The DNA for the CDR3 is TGTGCCAGCAGCCACGGGACAGTGGCCACAGATACGCAGTATTTT. Translated: CASSHGTVATDTQYF.

As for this clonotype: This is likely a read error, given that the CDR3 carries no conserved phenylalanine or tryptophan at its end. The V gene is TRBV5-1, the J gene TRBJ2-7, with D perhaps matching TRBD1 or TRBD2 (5 bases each). Germline CDR1 and CDR2: SGHRS and YFSETQ. The germline V and J ends were trimmed by 3 bases and 4 bases, with 17 bases remaining between them. The CDR3 loop spans 15 amino acids. CDR3 sequence reads: CASSSNRSPGYEQYL. The CDR3 nucleotides read TGCGCCAGCAGCTCAAACAGGAGTCCGGGGTACGAGCAGTACCTC.

This clonotype showed up many times. CDR3 bases: TGTGCCAGCAGCCCCCTCAACACAGATACGCAGTATTTT. It codes for CASSPLNTDTQYF. The V call is TRBV5-4, the J call TRBJ2-3; D not certain. With 4 bases removed from V and 2 bases from J, the gap between germline ends came to 8 bases. Germline CDR1 and CDR2: SGHNT and YYREEE (reference sequence). The CDR3 is made up of 13 amino acids.

A remark on this clonotype: A read error may be the cause here, since a much bigger clone is one base away. The J gene is TRBJ2-5, the V gene TRBV10-3; TRBD1 aligns across 8 bases. CDR3 size: 14 residues. Germline loops: CDR1 ENHRY, CDR2 SYGVKD. J was trimmed by 3 bases and V by 10 bases; bases with no gene match: 10. The CDR3 DNA sequence: TGTGCCACCAGCAGACAGGGGTCAAAAGAGACCCAGTACTTC. This sequence encodes CATSRQGSKETQYF.

This clonotype has more than one count but fewer than ten. The chain is built from TRBV28 and TRBJ1-1, with D unresolved. V lost 4 bases and J lost 1, with 7 bases in between. CDR1 is MDHEN and CDR2 is SYDVKM in the germline V gene. CDR3 length: 13 residues. The DNA of the CDR3 is TGTGCCAGCAGTTCGACGTGGAACACTGAAGCTTTCTTT. It is translated as CASSSTWNTEAFF.

With regard to this clonotype: The conserved phenylalanine or tryptophan is not found at the CDR3 terminus, so this likely reflects a read error. The chain is built from TRBV5-4 and TRBJ2-7; 8 bases align to TRBD1. The CDR3 loop spans 14 amino acids. Germline CDR1 is SGHNT and CDR2 is YYREEE (reference sequence). CDR3 loop: CTSSFGQGPDEQYS. The CDR3, as DNA: TGTACCAGCAGCTTCGGACAGGGACCGGACGAGCAGTACTCC.

This clonotype was seen a handful of times. The CDR3 ends on some other residue instead of the conserved phenylalanine or tryptophan, so this is likely a read error. This chain connects TRBV11-3 to TRBJ2-1; TRBD1 is a possible D gene (5 bases). From germline, CDR1 is SGHNT and CDR2 YENEEA. V lost 6 bases and J 6 bases, leaving 12 bases between the germline ends. The CDR3 contains 13 residues. CDR3 loop: CASRPTGVNEQFL. The DNA of the CDR3 is TGTGCCAGCAGACCCACAGGAGTCAATGAGCAGTTCTTA.

In regard to this clonotype: One end of the junction is discordant with germline, which a read error may explain. The CDR3 sequence is CAGRRAGGPHEQYF. The CDR3 nucleotides read TGTGCCGGCAGGAGGGCGGGAGGGCCCCACGAGCAATACTTC. This chain uses TRBV11-2 with TRBJ2-7; 9 positions match TRBD2. Germline V CDR1 and CDR2: SGHAT, FQNNGV. The CDR3 has 14 residues.

There are many counts of this clonotype. This chain connects TRBV6-1 to TRBJ2-1; D is uncertain. Trimming stripped 5 bases from V and 0 bases from J, with 5 bases between. CDR1 is MNHNS and CDR2 is SASEGT in the germline V gene. This CDR3 contains 13 residues. The CDR3 DNA reads as TGTGCCAGCAGTCCGAGCTCCTACAATGAGCAGTTCTTC. Protein product: CASSPSSYNEQFF.

This clonotype was found a few times. The rearrangement uses TRBV7-9 and TRBJ2-3; 7 nucleotides align to TRBD1. The CDR3 totals 13 residues. CDR1 is SEHNR and CDR2 is FQNEAQ in the germline V gene (reference sequence). V lost 10 bases to trimming and J lost 6 bases; unmatched junction nucleotides: 10. The CDR3 sequence: CATERQGVDTQYF. The CDR3 nucleotides read TGTGCCACGGAACGGCAGGGGGTCGATACGCAGTATTTT.

The J gene is TRBJ2-1, the V gene TRBV24-1; TRBD2 aligns across 7 bases. J gave up 3 bases and V 3 bases, and 13 bases lay outside the gene matches. The germline gives CDR1 KGHDR, CDR2 SFDVKD. CDR3 length: 18 amino acids. The CDR3 spells CATSDPPGRGGNYNEQFF. The CDR3, as DNA: TGTGCCACCAGTGATCCCCCTGGACGGGGAGGGAACTACAATGAGCAGTTCTTC.

With respect to this clonotype: This could be a read error, since a much larger clone is one nucleotide away. This rearrangement joins TRBV10-3 to TRBJ2-3; D remains ambiguous. This CDR3 spans 13 amino acids. Germline lookup yields CDR1 ENHRY and CDR2 SYGVKD. V was trimmed by 8 bases and J by 5 bases, leaving 14 bases between them. CDR3 amino acids: CAIGPVAGDTQYF. Here the CDR3 DNA reads TGTGCCATCGGCCCAGTGGCAGGAGATACGCAGTATTTT.

The V call is TRBV11-2, the J call TRBJ1-6; 7 bases fit TRBD1. CDR3 length: 13 residues. Germline CDR1 and CDR2: SGHAT and FQNNGV. J lost 13 bases, V lost 5 bases, and 8 bases had no gene match. The CDR3 bases are TGTGCCAGCAGCGCCACAGGGGTATCGCCCCTCCACTTT. Encoded protein: CASSATGVSPLHF.

Note on this clonotype: Germline and junction disagree at one end, which may indicate a read error. The gene calls are TRBV11-2 and TRBJ1-1, with TRBD1 as a possible D gene (5 bases). The CDR3 spans 13 residues. Per the germline V gene, CDR1 is SGHAT and CDR2 is FQNNGV. Written as DNA, the CDR3 is TGTGCCAGCAGCAAGACAGAGAACACTGAAACTTTCTTT. This codes for CASSKTENTETFF.

With respect to this clonotype: The junction shows a germline mismatch at one end, possibly a read error. This rearrangement joins TRBV28 to TRBJ2-7; 13 nucleotides agree with TRBD2. This CDR3 has 16 amino acids. Germline V gene data show CDR1 as MDHEN and CDR2 as SYDVKM. The CDR3 nucleotides read TGTGCCAGCAGTTCCCGGACTAGCGGGAGACTCTACGGGCAGTACTTC. Translation: CASSSRTSGRLYGQYF. Using reference TRBV28 and TRBJ2-7 for the parts outside the CDR3, the full variable domain is DVKVTQSSRYLVKRTGEKVFLECVQDMDHENMFWYRQDPGLGLRLIYFSYDVKMKEKGDIPEGYSVSREKKERFSLILESASTNQTSMYLCASSSRTSGRLYGQYFGPGTRLTVT.

The table lists this clonotype with many counts. The genes are TRBV12-3 or TRBV12-4 and TRBJ2-7; weak D call: TRBD2 (5 bases). The CDR3 extends over 11 amino acids. V lost 5 bases and J 7 bases, leaving 9 bases between the germline ends. The CDR3 loop reads CASSTQREQYF. CDR3 nucleotides: TGTGCCAGCAGTACCCAGCGGGAGCAGTACTTC.

This clonotype came up a few times. The chain carries TRBV5-4 and TRBJ2-1; D gene ambiguous. V was trimmed by 6 bases and J by 0 bases, leaving 10 bases between them. Germline loops: CDR1 SGHNT, CDR2 YYREEE (reference sequence). This CDR3 has 14 residues. In DNA, the CDR3 is TGTGCCAGCACCCAGGAGCTCTCCTACAATGAGCAGTTCTTC. It is translated as CASTQELSYNEQFF.

The rearrangement joins TRBV7-2 to TRBJ2-1, with 10 nucleotides matching TRBD2. The CDR3 runs 13 residues. In germline, CDR1 is SGHTA, CDR2 FQGNSA. Trimming cost V 5 bases and J 10 bases; bases outside gene matches: 5. The CDR3 region is CASSQLAGWEQFF. CDR3 DNA: TGTGCCAGCAGCCAACTAGCGGGATGGGAGCAGTTCTTC.

There are many counts of this clonotype. V is TRBV11-1 and J is TRBJ2-1; 14 nucleotides line up with TRBD2. The V gene end was trimmed by 4 bases and the J gene end by 7 bases; junction bases not matched to a gene: 12. The CDR3 contains 18 residues. The germline V gene has CDR1 SGHAT and CDR2 FQDESV (reference sequence). CDR3 sequence (DNA): TGTGCCAGCAGCTGGGGGCCCGCGGGACTAGCGGGAGCGAATGAGCAGTTCTTC. It codes for CASSWGPAGLAGANEQFF.